The text below deals with one T cell receptor (beta chain). Its specificity is unknown. TCRdb reanalysed the multiplex PCR reads using MiXCR and keeps one entry per CDR3 protein. This table has more than 85,000 distinct CDR3 sequences, about 20% appearing once. The record originates from a study of breast tumors, draining lymph nodes, adjacent tissues. General study results and limits: Data fit most tumor T cells coming from lymph node, expanding in tumor. Luminal-like breast cancer showed significantly higher tumor–nontumor repertoire similarity than basal-like. Tumor TCR diversity was below lymph nodes but above nontumor tissue. The lymph node origin of tumor T cells was framed as consistent with a hypothesis, not demonstrated.

Breast cancer patients provided tissue from their axillary draining lymph nodes. CDR3 length: 15 amino acids. Germline loops: CDR1 SGHNT, CDR2 YYREEE (reference sequence). The V end lost 3 bases, the J end lost 7 bases, and 19 bases lay between the germline ends. Material: axillary lymph node tissue. The sequence derives from a female donor with breast cancer. Some clones in this sample may be carry-over from other donors' samples. The rearrangement links TRBV5-4 to TRBJ1-1; tentative D call: TRBD1 (6 bases). The CDR3 sequence is CASSWGLKGPDEAFF. The DNA of the CDR3 is TGTGCCAGCAGCTGGGGGCTCAAAGGTCCCGATGAAGCTTTCTTT.